One and the same sample provided the 18 T cell receptor beta chains below, sequenced in a study of cytomegalovirus exposure and HLA in healthy donors. Use of 60 Vbeta and 13 Jbeta primers characterized the PCR. TCRdb keeps only in-frame clones here, not all; method: immunoSEQ multiplex PCR. The sample has about 130,000 clones, around 77% seen once. Material for sequencing was PBMCs. These receptor sequences come from a male donor in good health and CMV-seropositive.

This clone was detected only a few times. The J gene is TRBJ1-1, the V gene TRBV7-6; TRBD1 is a possible D gene (5 bases). The germline V and J ends were trimmed by 4 bases and 1 base, with 7 bases remaining between them. Germline CDR1 reads SGHVS; CDR2 reads FNYEAQ. The CDR3 extends over 13 amino acids. The CDR3, as DNA: TGTGCCAGCAGCTGGGGGGGGAACACTGAAGCTTTCTTT. Translation: CASSWGGNTEAFF.

This clone was seen once. The V and J genes are TRBV2 and TRBJ1-5; TRBD1 aligns across 7 bases. The CDR3 runs 14 residues. Germline V gene lookup returns CDR1 SNHLY and CDR2 FYNNEI. Trimming removed 6 bases from V and 3 bases from J; junction bases left unmatched: 5. CDR3 DNA sequence: TGTGCCAGCAGGCCAGGGGGGAACAATCAGCCCCAGCATTTT. Protein: CASRPGGNNQPQHF.

This clone has more than one count but fewer than ten. J is TRBJ2-2 and V is TRBV5-1, with TRBD2 as a possible D gene (5 bases). Trimming removed 5 bases at V and 2 bases at J, with 7 bases between. The CDR3 consists of 13 residues. Germline CDR1 reads SGHRS; CDR2 reads YFSETQ. The CDR3 is CASRGGNTGELFF. The CDR3, as DNA: TGCGCCAGCAGAGGAGGAAACACCGGGGAGCTGTTTTTT.

The genes are TRBV19 and TRBJ1-3; D is unclear. Per germline, CDR1 LNHDA and CDR2 SQIVND (reference sequence). The CDR3 is 15 residues long. The V and J ends lost 3 bases and 5 bases respectively, with 14 bases between them. CDR3 residues: CASSIGGVWRNTIYF. In nucleotides, the CDR3 is TGTGCCAGTAGTATCGGAGGTGTTTGGAGAAACACCATATATTTT.

The gene calls are TRBV25-1 and TRBJ1-5; 7 nucleotides align to TRBD1. This CDR3 has 14 residues. Germline V gene lookup returns CDR1 MGHDK and CDR2 SYGVNS. Trimming took 9 bases from V and 0 from J; bases not matched to a gene: 5. CDR3 nucleotides: TGTGCCAGTCAACAGGGGAATAGCAATCAGCCCCAGCATTTT. It yields the protein CASQQGNSNQPQHF.

This clone was observed a single time. This chain connects TRBV6-1 to TRBJ1-5; possibly TRBD1 for D (5 bases). Trimming took off 2 bases at V and 9 bases at J, with 14 bases between the two ends. Per germline, CDR1 MNHNS and CDR2 SASEGT. The CDR3 consists of 14 residues. For the CDR3, the DNA is TGTGCCAGCAGTGAATACACAGGATGGCCGCCCCAGCATTTT. Residues: CASSEYTGWPPQHF.

The chain employs TRBV28 and TRBJ2-7, with D possibly TRBD1 on 8 matching bases. From germline, CDR1 is MDHEN and CDR2 SYDVKM. The V end was cut by 8 bases, the J end by 7 bases, with 18 bases between. This CDR3 contains 13 residues. The CDR3: CASLSQGGMEQYF. CDR3 in DNA: TGTGCCAGCCTATCACAGGGGGGGATGGAGCAGTACTTC.

The chain couples TRBV28 to TRBJ1-2, with TRBD1 identical over 8 bases. The CDR3 is 15 amino acids. With 4 bases clipped from V and 4 bases from J, the junction kept 8 bases outside the gene matches. The germline V gene encodes CDR1 MDHEN and CDR2 SYDVKM. The DNA for the CDR3 is TGTGCCAGCAGTTATCCGCAGGGGGCGATCTATGGCTACACCTTC. Protein product: CASSYPQGAIYGYTF.

The V call is TRBV5-4, the J call TRBJ2-3; no definite D call. The V end was cut by 9 bases, the J end by 4 bases, with 15 bases between. In germline, CDR1 is SGHNT, CDR2 YYREEE (reference sequence). This CDR3 has 13 amino acids. CDR3 DNA sequence: TGTGCCACCTCGAGTAACTTGGCAGATACGCAGTATTTT. Translated, it gives CATSSNLADTQYF.

This clone has more than one count but fewer than ten. The CDR3: CASSLYHRQTNTEAFF. CDR3 bases: TGTGCCAGCAGCTTATACCACAGGCAAACGAACACTGAAGCTTTCTTT. This chain joins TRBV7-6 and TRBJ1-1; TRBD1 is a possible D gene (5 bases). V lost 2 bases to trimming and J lost 1 base, with 14 bases between them. This CDR3 region has 16 residues. Germline V CDR1 and CDR2: SGHVS, FNYEAQ.

The DNA of the CDR3 is TGCGCCAGCAGCTTGGCCCCATACAATGAGCAGTTCTTC. Amino acids: CASSLAPYNEQFF. The rearrangement links TRBV5-1 to TRBJ2-1; D unclear. Germline V CDR1 and CDR2: SGHRS, YFSETQ. This CDR3 is built from 13 residues. Trimming left V 0 bases short and J 4 bases short, with 5 bases between.

The V gene is TRBV28, the J gene TRBJ1-5; 8 bases map to TRBD1. The CDR3 has 15 amino acids. The germline V gene encodes CDR1 MDHEN and CDR2 SYDVKM. V lost 6 bases and J lost 1; bases outside the gene matches: 5. DNA for the CDR3: TGTGCCAGCAGGAGCGGGACAGGCAGCAATCAGCCCCAGCATTTT. Amino acids: CASRSGTGSNQPQHF. Combining the CDR3 with reference TRBV28 and TRBJ1-5 gives the whole variable domain DVKVTQSSRYLVKRTGEKVFLECVQDMDHENMFWYRQDPGLGLRLIYFSYDVKMKEKGDIPEGYSVSREKKERFSLILESASTNQTSMYLCASRSGTGSNQPQHFGDGTRLSIL.

This chain connects TRBV7-9 to TRBJ1-1; perhaps TRBD1 as D (5 bases). V was cut by 3 bases and J by 6 bases, with 11 bases left in between. CDR3 length equals 13 residues. Germline values: CDR1 SEHNR, CDR2 FQNEAQ (reference sequence). Here the CDR3 reads CASSFRGGAEAFF. CDR3 in DNA: TGTGCCAGCAGCTTCCGGGGGGGAGCTGAAGCTTTCTTT.

The chain recombines TRBV6-1 with TRBJ1-5, with TRBD1 matching 10 bases. Germline V gives CDR1 MNHNS, CDR2 SASEGT. The CDR3 contains 14 residues. V lost 5 bases, J lost 6 bases, and 4 bases stayed unmatched. DNA of the CDR3: TGTGCCAGCAGTCTGACAGGGGGCTTTCAGCCCCAGCATTTT. It encodes CASSLTGGFQPQHF.

This clone appeared a few times. The rearrangement joins TRBV10-2 to TRBJ1-1; no clear D. V was shortened by 7 bases and J by 4 bases, with 7 bases between the two germline ends. The CDR3 has 11 residues. Germline assignment: CDR1 WSHSY and CDR2 SAAADI. The CDR3 DNA is TGCGCCAGCATGATGAGCACTGAAGCTTTCTTT. Protein: CASMMSTEAFF.

This sequence joins TRBV13 and TRBJ1-2; D unclear. This CDR3 has 13 residues. With 5 bases removed from V and 7 bases from J, the gap between germline ends came to 14 bases. Germline loops: CDR1 PRHDT, CDR2 FYEKMQ (reference sequence). In DNA, the CDR3 is TGTGCCAGCAGCAACCAGTCCCTAGGTGGCTACACCTTC. It codes for CASSNQSLGGYTF.

This rearrangement joins TRBV7-2 to TRBJ2-3; 9 positions agree with TRBD1. The V gene end was trimmed by 5 bases and the J gene end by 0 bases; junction bases not matched to a gene: 3. The CDR3 has 15 amino acids. Germline-derived CDR1 and CDR2 are SGHTA and FQGNSA. The CDR3 bases are TGTGCCAGCAGCAGGGACAGGGCAAGCACAGATACGCAGTATTTT. Amino acid sequence: CASSRDRASTDTQYF.

There are a few counts of this clone. The chain carries TRBV4-2 and TRBJ2-1; D is possibly TRBD2 (5 bases). The V end lost 1 base, the J end lost 9 bases, and 19 bases lay between the germline ends. Per germline, CDR1 LGHNA and CDR2 YNFKEQ. The CDR3 has 16 residues. The CDR3 bases are TGTGCCAGCAGCCAAGCCCCGCCCCGGGGATTGGGTGAGCAGTTCTTC. Protein product: CASSQAPPRGLGEQFF.